This record covers a single T cell receptor (beta chain). It has no known antigen specificity. No much larger clone exists at a distance of one base, and base qualities are not known. This entry comes from a study of lymphopenia after photon versus proton radiotherapy (dated by TCRdb to the late 2010s). Looking at the study overall: Photon and proton radiation therapy were compared by the study for their immunological effects in patients with gastrointestinal tumors who developed high-grade lymphopenia. The goal of the study was to characterize the differences between the two radiation modalities in how they affect the immune system. The 15 to 25 patients in the cohort had gastrointestinal tumors, were treated with either photon or proton therapy, and subsequently developed lymphopenia.

Library construction relied on the immunoSEQ multiplex PCR assay. Deep sequencing of rearranged TCR beta loci, alongside multiparametric flow cytometry, was used to profile T cell repertoires. The immuneACCESS repertoire file appears here via TCRdb, limited to in-frame rearrangements. These files lack a portion of the clones; in checked studies, under half of the deficit traces to unresolved V genes, and the cause of the others is not known. For this sample there are 25,000 to 30,000 clones; approximately 85% appear just once. The ten top clones hold roughly 31% of the sample. According to the germline V gene, CDR1 reads ENHRY and CDR2 reads SYGVKD. Including the terminal cysteine and phenylalanine, the CDR3 comprises 16 residues. This entry keeps only the CDR3 DNA: 48 bases, framed from base 1. Trimming leaves V shorter by 4 bases and J shorter by 1 base, with the junction holding 4 bases beyond the gene matches.

The study at large found these results: Once the lymphocyte count had reached its nadir, the repertoires of photon-treated patients showed oligoclonal expansion, particularly of CD8+ Temra cells, and this expansion drove the decline in diversity. Across the cohort, an inverse correlation was found between a larger post-nadir drop in TCR diversity and overall survival time among patients who died. The survival association was assessed only in patients who died, and the authors presented better survival with proton therapy as a possibility rather than a demonstrated result. During treatment, patients who received photon therapy lost naive T cells and TCR diversity and gained effector/memory populations, whereas patients who received proton therapy remained relatively stable.

The V gene is TRBV10-3 and the J gene is TRBJ2-2; TRBD2 aligns with 9 central bases. The TCR sequence derives from a man over 45 with gastric cancer. The material sequenced was peripheral blood, taken from a patient treated with photon-based radiotherapy. The base sequence is TGTGCCATCAGTGGGACGCGGGGGGGGAACACCGGGGAGCTGTTTTTT. This sequence encodes CAISGTRGGNTGELFF.